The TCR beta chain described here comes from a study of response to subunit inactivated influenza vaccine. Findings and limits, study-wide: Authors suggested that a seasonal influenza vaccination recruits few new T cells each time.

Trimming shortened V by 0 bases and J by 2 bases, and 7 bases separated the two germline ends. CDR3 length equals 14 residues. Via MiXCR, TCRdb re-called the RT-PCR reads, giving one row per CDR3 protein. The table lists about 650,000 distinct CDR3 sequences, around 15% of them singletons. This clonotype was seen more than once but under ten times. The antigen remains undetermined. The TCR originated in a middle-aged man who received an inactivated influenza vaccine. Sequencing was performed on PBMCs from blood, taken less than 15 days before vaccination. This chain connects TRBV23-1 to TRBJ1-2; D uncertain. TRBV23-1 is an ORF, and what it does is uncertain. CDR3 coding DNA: TGCGCCAGCAGTCAATCGTCCTTAAACTATGGCTACACCTTC. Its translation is CASSQSSLNYGYTF.